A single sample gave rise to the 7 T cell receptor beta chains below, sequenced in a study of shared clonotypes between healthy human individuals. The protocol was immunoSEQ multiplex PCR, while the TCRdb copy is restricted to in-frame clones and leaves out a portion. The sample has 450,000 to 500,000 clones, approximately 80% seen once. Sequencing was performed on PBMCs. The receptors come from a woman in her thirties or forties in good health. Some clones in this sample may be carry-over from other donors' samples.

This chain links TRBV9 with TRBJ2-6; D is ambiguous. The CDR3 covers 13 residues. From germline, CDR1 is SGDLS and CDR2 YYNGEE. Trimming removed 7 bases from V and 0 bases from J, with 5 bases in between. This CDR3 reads CASAFSGANVLTF. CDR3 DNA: TGTGCCAGCGCTTTCTCTGGGGCCAACGTCCTGACTTTC.

The CDR3 DNA is TGTGCCAGCAGTTCACCCAAAACCCAGGGAAGGTCCTACGAGCAGTACTTC. Its protein product is CASSSPKTQGRSYEQYF. V usage is TRBV27 and J usage is TRBJ2-7; D is possibly TRBD1 (5 bases). The CDR3 extends over 17 amino acids. The V end was cut by 4 bases, the J end by 1 base, with 20 bases between. Germline values: CDR1 MNHEY, CDR2 SMNVEV (reference sequence).

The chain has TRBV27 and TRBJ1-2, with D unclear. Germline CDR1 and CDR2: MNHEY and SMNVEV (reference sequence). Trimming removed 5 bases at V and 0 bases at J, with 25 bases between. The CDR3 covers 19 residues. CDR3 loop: CASSHLRESLPLTNYGYTF. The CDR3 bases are TGTGCCAGCAGTCATTTGAGGGAGTCCCTACCCCTAACTAACTATGGCTACACCTTC.

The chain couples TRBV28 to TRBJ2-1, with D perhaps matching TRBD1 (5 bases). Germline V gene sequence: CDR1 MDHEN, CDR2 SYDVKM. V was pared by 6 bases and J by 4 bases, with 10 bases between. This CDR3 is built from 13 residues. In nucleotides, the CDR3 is TGTGCCAGCAGGCAGGGATCTTACAATGAGCAGTTCTTC. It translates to CASRQGSYNEQFF.

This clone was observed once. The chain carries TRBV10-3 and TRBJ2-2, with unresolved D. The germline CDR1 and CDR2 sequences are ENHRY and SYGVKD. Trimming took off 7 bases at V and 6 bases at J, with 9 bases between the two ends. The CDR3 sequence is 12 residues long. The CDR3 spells CAIKAKSGELFF. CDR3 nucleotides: TGTGCCATCAAGGCCAAGTCCGGGGAGCTGTTTTTT.

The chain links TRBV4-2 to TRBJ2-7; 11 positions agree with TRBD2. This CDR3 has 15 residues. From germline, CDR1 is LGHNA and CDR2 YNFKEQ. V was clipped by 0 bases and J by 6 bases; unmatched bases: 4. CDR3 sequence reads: CASSQDLAGGREQYF. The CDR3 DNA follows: TGTGCCAGCAGCCAAGACTTAGCGGGAGGGCGCGAGCAGTACTTC.

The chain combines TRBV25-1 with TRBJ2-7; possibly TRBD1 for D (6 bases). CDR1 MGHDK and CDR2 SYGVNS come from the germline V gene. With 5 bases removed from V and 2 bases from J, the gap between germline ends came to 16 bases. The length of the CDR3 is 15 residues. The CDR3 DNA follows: TGTGCCAGCAGTTCTCCTCGGGCAGGGGCCTACGAGCAGTACTTC. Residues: CASSSPRAGAYEQYF.